This T cell receptor beta chain was sequenced for a study of regulatory T cells in long-lasting Graves disease (dated by TCRdb to 2020 to 2023). With regard to the full study: Persistent Graves' disease meant more than 5 years of antithyroid drug treatment with TSH receptor autoantibodies that stayed positive. Patients with persistent Graves' disease were compared with patients with newly diagnosed Graves' disease using TCR sequencing and RNA sequencing of peripheral blood. The study was conducted in China and was registered as a clinical trial. A total of some 33 samples were covered by TCR sequencing, comprising around 13 persistent and around 20 newly diagnosed Graves' disease patients. Persistent Graves' disease patients in the clinical cohort had taken antithyroid drugs for 9 to 11 years on average. Study-wide findings and limitations: TRBV28, TRBJ1-2 and TRBJ2-5 were preferentially used in persistent disease, while TRBV20-1 and TRBJ2-1 were favored in newly diagnosed disease. A larger number of public clonotypes was shared among persistent patients (2,741) than among newly diagnosed patients (approximately 930). Compared with newly diagnosed patients, persistent Graves' disease patients had lower TCR Shannon entropy and fewer highly expanded clones, which suggests clonal expansion. Peripheral blood alone was examined, since thyroid tissue, which constituted the primary lesion, could not be accessed. Sequencing and analysis were limited to the TCR beta chain. The small sample size was acknowledged by the authors as a limitation that may reduce accuracy.

The library was obtained by multiplex PCR. The sequencer listed for this sample is Illumina HiSeq 4000. iRepertoire HTBI primers and Arm-PCR amplification of CDR3 regions were used to construct TCR beta libraries. PCR products were gel purified before sequencing. In the paper's pipeline: Gene usage analysis of CDR3 amino acid clonotypes used the approximately 62 TRBV and about 13 TRBJ segments found across samples. Filtered high-quality paired reads were merged into contigs using COPE and FqMerger. BLAST was used to align contigs to the IMGT TRBV, TRBD and TRBJ reference genes, and CDR3 was defined following IMGT. Clonotypes above 0.1% frequency were classified as highly expanded clones. Shannon entropy served as the measure of repertoire diversity, while the Gini coefficient captured V-J evenness. A clonotype was considered public if more than one individual shared it. TCRdb reprocessed the public reads (quality trimming at Q25 with fastp, clone calling with MiXCR) and kept in-frame beta chains. One record per CDR3 amino acid sequence lists the most common genes and DNA. The V and J calls reflect TCRdb's pipeline rather than the authors' work. This sample has 500,000 to 800,000 distinct CDR3 sequences in its table, and 30% of those were observed once. Clones ranked in the top ten supply 42% of the sample.

This clonotype has more than one count but fewer than ten. It has no known antigen specificity. No quality values exist for individual bases; no much larger clone is one base distant. The sample's time point, from its label and the paper: persistent/refractory GD, antithyroid drugs over 5 years with positive TRAb. For both TCR sequencing and RNA sequencing, RNA was extracted from PBMCs in TRIzol. The diagnosis of Graves' disease followed American Thyroid Association guidelines. The patients came from an endocrinology department in Xi'an, China. From each patient, about 9.7 milliliters of peripheral blood was collected into an EDTA anticoagulant tube. Ficoll Paque Plus density gradient separation was used to isolate PBMCs, and no additional T cell sorting was done. An Agilent 2100 Bioanalyzer and agarose gel were used to check RNA quality, while a NanoDrop 2000 measured RNA concentration. From its cysteine to its phenylalanine, the CDR3 spans 14 amino acids. Only CDR3 DNA remains: 42 bases, in frame from the first base. CDR1 and CDR2 were assigned from the germline V gene as SGHDT and YYEEEE. V lost 2 bases and J lost 6 bases; the stretch between them is 15 bases long.

The chain is made from TRBV5-6 and TRBJ2-7, and possibly TRBD1, on 6 matching bases. The sequence came from a female donor with Graves disease. Sample: peripheral blood mononuclear cells (PBMCs), taken when the disease was refractory, from a patient treated with antithyroid drugs. The DNA sequence is as follows: TGTGCCAGCAGCTTATATAGGGGGATGATCGAGCAGTACTTC. This gives the protein CASSLYRGMIEQYF.